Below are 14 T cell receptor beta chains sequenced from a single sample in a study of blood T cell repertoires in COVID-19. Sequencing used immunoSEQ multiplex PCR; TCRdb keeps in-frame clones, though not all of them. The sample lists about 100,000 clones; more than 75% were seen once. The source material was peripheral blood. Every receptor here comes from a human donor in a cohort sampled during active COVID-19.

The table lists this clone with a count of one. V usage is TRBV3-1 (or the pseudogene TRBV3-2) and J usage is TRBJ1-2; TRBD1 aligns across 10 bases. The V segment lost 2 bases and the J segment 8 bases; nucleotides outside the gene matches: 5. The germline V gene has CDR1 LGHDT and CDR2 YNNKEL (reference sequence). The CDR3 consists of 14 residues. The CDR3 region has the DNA TGTGCCAGCAGCCAACCGACAGGGGGCGGAGGCTACACCTTC. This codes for CASSQPTGGGGYTF.

CDR3 nucleotide sequence: TGTGCCAGTACCCCAAGACAGAACACTGAAGCTTTCTTT. Its translation: CASTPRQNTEAFF. The chain links TRBV19 to TRBJ1-1; no clear D gene. Germline CDR1 LNHDA, CDR2 SQIVND (reference sequence). The CDR3 is 13 amino acids. V lost 7 bases, J lost 1 base, and 10 bases lay in between. Using reference TRBV19 and TRBJ1-1 for the parts outside the CDR3, the full variable domain is DGGITQSPKYLFRKEGQNVTLSCEQNLNHDAMYWYRQDPGQGLRLIYYSQIVNDFQKGDIAEGYSVSREKKESFPLTVTSAQKNPTAFYLCASTPRQNTEAFFGQGTRLTVV.

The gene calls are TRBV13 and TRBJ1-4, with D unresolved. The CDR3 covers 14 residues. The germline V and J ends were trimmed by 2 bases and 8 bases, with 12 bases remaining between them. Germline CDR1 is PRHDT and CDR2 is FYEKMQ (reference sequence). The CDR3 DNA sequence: TGTGCCAGCAGCTTAAGGCATTTGGGCGAAAAACTGTTTTTT. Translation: CASSLRHLGEKLFF. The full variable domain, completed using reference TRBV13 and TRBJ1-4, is AAGVIQSPRHLIKEKRETATLKCYPIPRHDTVYWYQQGPGQDPQFLISFYEKMQSDKGSIPDRFSAQQFSDYHSELNMSSLELGDSALYFCASSLRHLGEKLFFGSGTQLSVL.

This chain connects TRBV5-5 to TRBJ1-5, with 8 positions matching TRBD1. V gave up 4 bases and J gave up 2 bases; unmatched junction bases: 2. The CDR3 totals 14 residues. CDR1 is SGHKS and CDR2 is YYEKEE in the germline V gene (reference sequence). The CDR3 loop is CASSPDRGNQPQHF. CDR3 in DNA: TGTGCCAGCAGCCCGGACAGGGGCAATCAGCCCCAGCATTTT.

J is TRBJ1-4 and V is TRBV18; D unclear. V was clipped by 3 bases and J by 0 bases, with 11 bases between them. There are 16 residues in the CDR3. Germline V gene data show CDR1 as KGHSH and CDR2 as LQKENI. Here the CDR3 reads CASSPGGVSTNEKLFF. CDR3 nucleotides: TGTGCCAGCTCACCGGGCGGGGTTTCAACTAATGAAAAACTGTTTTTT.

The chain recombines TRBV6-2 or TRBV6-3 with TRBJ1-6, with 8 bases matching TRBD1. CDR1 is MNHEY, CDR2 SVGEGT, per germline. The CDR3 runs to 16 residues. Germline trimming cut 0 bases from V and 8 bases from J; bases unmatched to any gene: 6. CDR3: CASSYSPGQGHSPLHF. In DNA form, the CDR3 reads TGTGCCAGCAGTTACTCACCCGGACAGGGTCATTCACCCCTCCACTTT.

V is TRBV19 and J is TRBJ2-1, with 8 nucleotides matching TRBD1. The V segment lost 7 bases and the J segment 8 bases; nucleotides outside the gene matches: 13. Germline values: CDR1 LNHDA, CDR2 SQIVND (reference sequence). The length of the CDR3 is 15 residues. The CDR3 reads CASNNRQGRSDEQFF. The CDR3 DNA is TGTGCCAGTAATAATCGACAGGGGCGGAGTGATGAGCAGTTCTTC. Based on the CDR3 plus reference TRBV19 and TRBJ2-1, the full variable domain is DGGITQSPKYLFRKEGQNVTLSCEQNLNHDAMYWYRQDPGQGLRLIYYSQIVNDFQKGDIAEGYSVSREKKESFPLTVTSAQKNPTAFYLCASNNRQGRSDEQFFGPGTRLTVL.

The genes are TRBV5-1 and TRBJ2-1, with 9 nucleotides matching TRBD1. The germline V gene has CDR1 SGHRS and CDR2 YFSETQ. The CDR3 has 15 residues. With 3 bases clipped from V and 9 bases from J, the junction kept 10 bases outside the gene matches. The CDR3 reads CASSSGTGSRGEQFF. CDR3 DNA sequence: TGCGCCAGCAGCTCCGGGACAGGGTCGCGCGGTGAGCAGTTCTTC.

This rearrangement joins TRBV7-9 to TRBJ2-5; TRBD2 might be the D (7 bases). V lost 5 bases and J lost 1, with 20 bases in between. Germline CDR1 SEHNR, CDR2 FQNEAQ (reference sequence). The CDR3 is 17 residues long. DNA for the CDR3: TGTGCCAGCAGCACCCGTCAGGGGCGGGAGACCCAAGAGACCCAGTACTTC. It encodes CASSTRQGRETQETQYF.

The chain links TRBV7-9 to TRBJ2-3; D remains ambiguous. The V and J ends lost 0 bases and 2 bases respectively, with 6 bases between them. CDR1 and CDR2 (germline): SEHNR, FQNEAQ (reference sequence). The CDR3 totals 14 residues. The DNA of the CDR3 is TGTGCCAGCAGCTTAGCCAGTAACACAGATACGCAGTATTTT. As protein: CASSLASNTDTQYF.

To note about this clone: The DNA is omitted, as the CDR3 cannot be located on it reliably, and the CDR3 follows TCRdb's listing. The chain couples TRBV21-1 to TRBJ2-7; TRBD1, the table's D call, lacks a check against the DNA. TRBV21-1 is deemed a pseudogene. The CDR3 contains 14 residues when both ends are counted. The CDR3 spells CASSVGQGSNEQYF.

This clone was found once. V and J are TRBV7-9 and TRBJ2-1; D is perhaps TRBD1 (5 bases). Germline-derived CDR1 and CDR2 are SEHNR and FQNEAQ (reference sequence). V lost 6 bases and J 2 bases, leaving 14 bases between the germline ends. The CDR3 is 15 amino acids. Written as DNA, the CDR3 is TGTGCCAGCAGTGCGCCTAAAGGGGCCTACAATGAGCAGTTCTTC. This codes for CASSAPKGAYNEQFF.

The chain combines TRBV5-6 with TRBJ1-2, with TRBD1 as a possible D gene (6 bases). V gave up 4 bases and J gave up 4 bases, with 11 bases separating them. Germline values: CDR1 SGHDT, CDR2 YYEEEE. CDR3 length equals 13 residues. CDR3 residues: CASSADSSYGYTF. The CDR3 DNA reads TGTGCCAGCAGCGCGGACAGCAGCTATGGCTACACCTTC.

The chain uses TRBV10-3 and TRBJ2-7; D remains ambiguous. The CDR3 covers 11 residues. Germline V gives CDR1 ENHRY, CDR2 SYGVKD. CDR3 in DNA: TGTGCGATCGGTCCAGCCTACGAGCAGTACTTC. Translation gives CAIGPAYEQYF.